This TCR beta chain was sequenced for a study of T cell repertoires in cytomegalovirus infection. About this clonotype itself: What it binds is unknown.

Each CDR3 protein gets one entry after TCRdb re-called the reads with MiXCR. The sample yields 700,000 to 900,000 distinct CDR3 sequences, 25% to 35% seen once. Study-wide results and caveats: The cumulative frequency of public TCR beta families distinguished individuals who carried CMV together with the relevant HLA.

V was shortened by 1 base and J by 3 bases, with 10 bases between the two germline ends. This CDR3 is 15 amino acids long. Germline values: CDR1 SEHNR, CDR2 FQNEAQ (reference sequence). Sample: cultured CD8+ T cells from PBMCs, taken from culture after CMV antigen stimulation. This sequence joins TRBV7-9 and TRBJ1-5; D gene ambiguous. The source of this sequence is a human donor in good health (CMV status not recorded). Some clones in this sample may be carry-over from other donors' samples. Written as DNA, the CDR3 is TGTGCCAGCAGCTTAGGGAGGGAGATCAATCAGCCCCAGCATTTT. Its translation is CASSLGREINQPQHF.